A selection of T cell receptor beta chains follows, all from one sample in a study of T-cell memory formation after mild COVID-19. A single record per CDR3 protein comes from TCRdb applying MiXCR to the 5' RACE reads. In the table there are roughly 310,000 distinct CDR3 sequences, approximately 15% of which are singletons. The specimen was PBMCs or a T cell subset sorted from them (not recorded which). The origin of the receptors is a man aged 18 to 30 who had mild COVID-19 (a few samples of this study predate the infection). Cell type and time point are not known. Each CDR3 is given with its conserved first and last residue. A D gene is named only where the DNA matches it firmly. Where a row states a size, it is once, few, many or the class of an expanded clone; other rows omit it.

cdr3_nt cdr3_aa v_call d_call clone_size j_call
TGTGCCAGCAGCCCTTACAGGGGAGACCCGAACATTCAGTACTTC CASSPYRGDPNIQYF TRBV14 TRBD1 NA TRBJ2-4
TGTGCCAGCAGCGGAGTCGGGGGGCAAGAGACCCAGTACTTC CASSGVGGQETQYF TRBV7-6 TRBD2 few TRBJ2-5
TGTGCCAGCAGTTTTGGTGTGTATGAGCAGTTCTTC CASSFGVYEQFF TRBV12-3/TRBV12-4 NA NA TRBJ2-1
TGTGCCAGCAGCTCGACAGGGGACAGCAATCAGCCCCAGCATTTT CASSSTGDSNQPQHF TRBV5-5 TRBD1 NA TRBJ1-5
TGCAGTGCTAGAGTTGGCGGTACTAGCACAGATACGCAGTATTTT CSARVGGTSTDTQYF TRBV20-1 NA few TRBJ2-3
TGTGCCAGCAGTTGGACAGTCCGGGGGACTGAAGCTTTCTTT CASSWTVRGTEAFF TRBV6-2/TRBV6-3 NA NA TRBJ1-1
TGCGCCAGCAGCCAAGCGAAGGGCCTAGACACCGGGGAGCTGTTTTTT CASSQAKGLDTGELFF TRBV4-1 NA few TRBJ2-2
TGTGCCAGCAGTGAACAGGGGGGTGGAGAGACCCAGTACTTC CASSEQGGGETQYF TRBV25-1 NA once TRBJ2-5
TGTGCCAGCAGTAGGGACAGGAGCTACACCGGGGAGCTGTTTTTT CASSRDRSYTGELFF TRBV6-4 TRBD1 NA TRBJ2-2
TGCGCCAGCAGCTTGGCCACGGGGCGAAGGCGGACTGAAGCTTTCTTT CASSLATGRRRTEAFF TRBV5-1 NA few TRBJ1-1
TGCGCCAGCAGCCAATTAGGGACTAGCGGGGGCCCCTCCAACGAGCAGTACTTC CASSQLGTSGGPSNEQYF TRBV4-1 TRBD2 many TRBJ2-7
TGTGCCAGCAGCTTTGGGAGACAGCCCCAGCATTTT CASSFGRQPQHF TRBV13 NA few TRBJ1-5
TGTGCCAGCAGCTTGCCCGGGACTAGCCCTATCGAAGGGATTCAGTACTTC CASSLPGTSPIEGIQYF TRBV11-2 TRBD2 NA TRBJ2-4
TGTGCCAGCAGCTCCCAGGGCGGACCCGGGGAGCTGTTTTTT CASSSQGGPGELFF TRBV7-9 NA many TRBJ2-2
TGTGCCAGCAGCTTAGGTCCAGCGGGGGGCTCCTTGAATGAGCAGTTCTTC CASSLGPAGGSLNEQFF TRBV7-3 TRBD2 NA TRBJ2-1
TGTGCCAGCAATTTCGTCGGGGGCACAGATACGCAGTATTTT CASNFVGGTDTQYF TRBV12-3/TRBV12-4 NA NA TRBJ2-3
TGTGCCAGCAGTTTACGGACAAATGACGAGCAGTACTTC CASSLRTNDEQYF TRBV12-3/TRBV12-4 NA NA TRBJ2-7
TGTGCCAGCAGCGGCGGGGGCCGAGGGCAGTACTTC CASSGGGRGQYF TRBV11-3 NA NA TRBJ2-7
TGCGCCAGCAGCGTGGACGGGAGCTCCTACGAGCAGTACTTC CASSVDGSSYEQYF TRBV5-1 NA few TRBJ2-7
TGTGCCAGCAGTGACGGACAGGGTCTCACTGAAGCTTTCTTT CASSDGQGLTEAFF TRBV25-1 TRBD1 NA TRBJ1-1
TGCGCCAGCAGCAGCGCCGGCCCCCGGTTTGGGGCTTTCTTT CASSSAGPRFGAFF TRBV5-1 NA few TRBJ1-1
TGCAGTGCTAGATCACGTCCGACCGCAGATACGCAGTATTTT CSARSRPTADTQYF TRBV20-1 NA NA TRBJ2-3
TGTGCCAGTAGTATAAGAGGGGGCTCCAATGAAAAACTGTTTTTT CASSIRGGSNEKLFF TRBV19 TRBD1 NA TRBJ1-4
TGTGCCAGCAGCGTAAGCCGTTTTTCCGGGGCCAACGTCCTGACTTTC CASSVSRFSGANVLTF TRBV9 NA NA TRBJ2-6
TGCAGTGCTAGAGTGGGGAGGGGGGCCACCGGGGAGCTGTTTTTT CSARVGRGATGELFF TRBV20-1 NA NA TRBJ2-2
TGCAGTGTAACCCCCCTAGCGGGCTCCTACGAGCAGTACTTC CSVTPLAGSYEQYF TRBV20-1 TRBD2 NA TRBJ2-7
TGTGCCAGCAGCCGAGGAGAGGGACTTCTCACCGGGGAGCTGTTTTTT CASSRGEGLLTGELFF TRBV13 NA few TRBJ2-2
TGCGCCAGCAGCCAAGATCACTCCGGGGGCCACTACGAGCAGTACTTC CASSQDHSGGHYEQYF TRBV4-3 NA many TRBJ2-7